The entry below gives a single T cell receptor beta chain sequence along with its context. Its antigen is currently unknown. The sample is drawn from a study of response to subunit inactivated influenza vaccine. Study-level results: That few new T cells are recruited by each seasonal influenza vaccination was the authors' suggestion.

Germline V gene data show CDR1 as MGHDK and CDR2 as SYGVNS. Trimming shortened V by 5 bases and J by 5 bases, and 13 bases separated the two germline ends. The length of the CDR3 is 13 residues. Each CDR3 protein is one row after TCRdb ran MiXCR on the RT-PCR reads. This sample has roughly 790,000 distinct CDR3 sequences, with 21% found just once. V usage is TRBV25-1 and J usage is TRBJ2-7, with D hard to call. The clonotype originates from a man aged 45-65 years who received an inactivated influenza vaccine. The sample here was PBMCs from blood, taken 5 days after vaccination. CDR3 nucleotide sequence: TGTGCCAGCAGTCACGGGTCTAACCACGAGCAGTACTTC. Its translation is CASSHGSNHEQYF.